A selection of T cell receptor beta chains follows, all from one sample in a study of regulatory T cells in long-lasting Graves disease. TCRdb re-derived calls from the multiplex PCR reads in MiXCR, one entry per CDR3 protein. The repertoire consists of about 220,000 distinct CDR3 sequences, with around 20% occurring once and the leading ten covering 10% to 15%. The sample was also linked to a second study, of T cells in Graves' hyperthyroidism and ophthalmopathy.

The material sequenced was peripheral blood mononuclear cells (PBMCs), taken at new diagnosis, from a patient treated with antithyroid drugs. These receptors all stem from a woman aged 25 to 39 with Graves disease. The CDR3 runs from the conserved cysteine through the conserved F or W. A D gene is named only where the DNA matches it firmly. For some rows the clone size is stated as once, few or many, or as a class when expanded; others skip it.

TRBV20-1	many	TRBJ2-2	.	CSARGTRAANTGELFF	TGCAGTGCTAGAGGGACTCGGGCGGCGAACACCGGGGAGCTGTTTTTT
TRBV12-5	few	TRBJ2-1	.	CASGLLVNNEQFF	TGTGCTAGTGGTTTGCTAGTGAATAATGAGCAGTTCTTC
TRBV28	many	TRBJ1-1	.	CASSLWGSVNTEAFF	TGTGCCAGCAGTTTATGGGGATCTGTGAACACTGAAGCTTTCTTT
TRBV7-9	.	TRBJ1-6	TRBD1	CASSLPYYRGTSPLHF	TGTGCCAGCAGCCTCCCCTACTACAGGGGCACTTCACCCCTCCACTTT
TRBV7-2	many	TRBJ2-4	TRBD1	CASSPGGQGLDIQYF	TGTGCCAGCAGCCCCGGTGGACAGGGGTTAGACATTCAGTACTTC
TRBV27	.	TRBJ2-7	.	CASSLWGDSGAYEQYF	TGTGCCAGCAGCCTTTGGGGGGACAGCGGAGCCTACGAGCAGTACTTC
TRBV4-1	many	TRBJ1-5	.	CASSRKGNRGNQPQHF	TGCGCCAGCAGCCGCAAAGGAAACAGGGGCAATCAGCCCCAGCATTTT
TRBV5-1	few	TRBJ2-5	TRBD1	CASSEYRGLKTQYF	TGCGCCAGCAGCGAATACAGGGGGTTGAAGACCCAGTACTTC
TRBV24-1	few	TRBJ1-3	.	CATSQGSGNTIYF	TGTGCCACCAGTCAGGGGTCTGGAAACACCATATATTTT
TRBV5-4	.	TRBJ1-5	TRBD1	CASSFQGVNQPQHF	TGTGCCAGCAGCTTCCAGGGGGTGAATCAGCCCCAGCATTTT
TRBV2	many	TRBJ1-5	TRBD1	CASHKDRGGNQPQHF	TGTGCCAGCCACAAGGACAGGGGCGGCAATCAGCCCCAGCATTTT
TRBV6-1	many	TRBJ1-5	.	CASSEVGGIGNQPQHF	TGTGCCAGCAGTGAAGTGGGAGGGATAGGCAATCAGCCCCAGCATTTT
TRBV12-3/TRBV12-4	many	TRBJ1-5	.	CASSPGLLSNQPQHF	TGTGCCAGCAGTCCCGGGCTACTTAGCAATCAGCCCCAGCATTTT
TRBV25-1	many	TRBJ1-1	.	CASSDWVRDRGEAFF	TGTGCCAGCAGTGACTGGGTCCGGGACCGAGGTGAAGCTTTCTTT
TRBV28	many	TRBJ1-5	TRBD1	CASSLTGQGDQPQHF	TGTGCCAGCAGTTTAACGGGACAGGGGGATCAGCCCCAGCATTTT
TRBV30	.	TRBJ1-3	.	CAWRAGGSGNTIYF	TGTGCCTGGAGGGCGGGGGGCTCTGGAAACACCATATATTTT
TRBV28	few	TRBJ1-4	.	CASSLWSATNEKLFF	TGTGCCAGCAGTTTATGGTCCGCAACTAATGAAAAACTGTTTTTT
TRBV3-1	many	TRBJ1-2	.	CASSPRTDLYGYTF	TGTGCCAGCAGCCCCCGGACAGATCTCTATGGCTACACCTTC
TRBV20-1	many	TRBJ2-3	.	CSARTRKSTDTQYF	TGCAGTGCCCGGACCCGCAAAAGCACAGATACGCAGTATTTT
TRBV4-2	few	TRBJ2-1	TRBD2	CASSPGTSGVTEQFF	TGTGCCAGCAGCCCAGGGACTAGCGGGGTTACTGAGCAGTTCTTC
TRBV5-1	many	TRBJ2-7	.	CASSSPGPPYEQYF	TGCGCCAGCAGCTCTCCGGGTCCACCCTACGAGCAGTACTTC
TRBV2	.	TRBJ1-5	.	CASSEKLIVGNQPQHF	TGTGCCAGCAGTGAAAAGCTCATTGTCGGGAATCAGCCCCAGCATTTT
TRBV20-1	many	TRBJ1-4	.	CSAKLLGGWHEKLFF	TGCAGTGCTAAGTTGCTAGGGGGATGGCATGAAAAACTGTTTTTT
TRBV28	many	TRBJ2-1	.	CASSLRRTGSYNEQFF	TGTGCCAGCAGTTTGAGAAGGACGGGCTCCTACAATGAGCAGTTCTTC
TRBV20-1	.	TRBJ2-3	TRBD2	CSAREGTSGTVDTQYF	TGCAGTGCTAGGGAGGGGACTAGCGGGACTGTAGATACGCAGTATTTT
TRBV4-2	few	TRBJ2-3	.	CASSQDAPEGFTDTQYF	TGTGCCAGCAGCCAAGATGCCCCCGAGGGTTTCACAGATACGCAGTATTTT
TRBV6-1	many	TRBJ2-7	.	CAAARSFSYEQYF	TGTGCCGCCGCGCGGAGCTTCTCCTACGAGCAGTACTTC
TRBV12-3/TRBV12-4	many	TRBJ2-7	.	CASSLGSLSYEQYF	TGTGCCAGCAGTTTAGGCAGCCTATCCTACGAGCAGTACTTC
TRBV10-2	.	TRBJ2-7	.	CGTESRVIIYEQYF	TGCGGCACAGAATCTAGGGTTATTATCTACGAGCAGTACTTC
TRBV13	many	TRBJ2-5	TRBD2	CASSDTGTSGSWGEKTQYF	TGTGCCAGCAGCGACACCGGGACTAGCGGGAGCTGGGGCGAGAAGACCCAGTACTTC
TRBV12-3/TRBV12-4	few	TRBJ2-7	.	CASSLSREQYF	TGTGCCAGCAGTTTGTCACGGGAGCAGTACTTC
TRBV18	many	TRBJ2-1	TRBD2	CASSPGGDEQFF	TGTGCCAGCTCCCCGGGAGGTGACGAGCAGTTCTTC
TRBV7-9	once	TRBJ2-7	TRBD1	CASSLVRTGASGSYEQYF	TGTGCCAGCAGCTTAGTTCGGACAGGGGCCTCCGGATCCTACGAGCAGTACTTC
TRBV27	many	TRBJ2-5	TRBD2	CASSRSGNQETQYF	TGTGCCAGCAGCCGTAGCGGGAACCAGGAGACCCAGTACTTC
TRBV4-1	many	TRBJ2-1	TRBD1	CASSQEVTGGNEQFF	TGCGCCAGCAGCCAAGAGGTCACAGGGGGCAATGAGCAGTTCTTC